This is a list of T cell receptor beta chains from one sample in a study of shared clonotypes between healthy human individuals. This table comes from immunoSEQ multiplex PCR, and its TCRdb copy is limited to in-frame clones, with some not included. Among some 490,000 clones listed, around four fifths were seen once. Sequencing was carried out using PBMCs. Source of these receptors: a middle-aged woman in good health. Some clones in this sample may be carry-over from other donors' samples. The CDR3 runs from the conserved cysteine through the conserved F or W. Fields, in order: V gene, J gene, clone size, CDR3 length, D gene, CDR3 protein, CDR3 DNA. The D gene is left open where the match is weak. Only part of the rows carry a size: once, few, many, or a class if the clone is expanded.

TRBV19	TRBJ1-5	-	14	TRBD1	CASGRGDGNQPQHF	TGTGCCAGTGGCAGGGGGGATGGCAATCAGCCCCAGCATTTT
TRBV28	TRBJ2-7	-	14	-	CASRGWSGDYEQYF	TGTGCCAGCAGGGGTTGGTCGGGCGACTACGAGCAGTACTTC
TRBV6-1	TRBJ2-7	once	17	TRBD1	CASSEYGQGIRLYEQYF	TGTGCCAGCAGTGAATACGGACAGGGGATTCGGCTTTACGAGCAGTACTTC
TRBV30	TRBJ2-7	-	14	-	CAWSLGRGNHEQYF	TGTGCCTGGAGCCTCGGGCGAGGTAACCACGAGCAGTACTTC
TRBV5-4	TRBJ2-1	-	15	TRBD2	CASSSGTSGYNEQFF	TGTGCCAGCAGTTCCGGGACTAGCGGATACAATGAGCAGTTCTTC
TRBV30	TRBJ2-7	-	12	-	CAWSSTPYEQYF	TGTGCCTGGAGTAGCACCCCCTACGAGCAGTACTTC
TRBV28	TRBJ1-2	-	11	-	CASSFNWGYTF	TGTGCCAGCAGTTTCAATTGGGGCTACACCTTC
TRBV6-5	TRBJ2-1	-	13	-	CASSYSILYEQFF	TGTGCCAGCAGTTACTCGATCTTGTATGAGCAGTTCTTC
TRBV2	TRBJ2-5	-	14	-	CASSVTRGQETQYF	TGTGCCAGCAGTGTTACTAGGGGGCAAGAGACCCAGTACTTC
TRBV10-2	TRBJ2-1	-	16	TRBD2	CASSEFLAGVYNEQFF	TGCGCCAGCAGTGAGTTTCTAGCGGGAGTCTACAATGAGCAGTTCTTC
TRBV27	TRBJ2-1	-	11	-	CASSSVYEQFF	TGTGCCAGCAGTTCGGTTTATGAGCAGTTCTTC
TRBV2	TRBJ2-5	-	13	-	CASNRFRQETQYF	TGTGCCAGCAACAGGTTCCGCCAAGAGACCCAGTACTTC
TRBV2	TRBJ2-7	-	11	-	CASKEGYEQYF	TGTGCCAGCAAGGAAGGCTACGAGCAGTACTTC
TRBV14	TRBJ2-5	-	16	-	CASSQDLNPALKTQYF	TGTGCCAGCAGCCAAGACCTCAACCCCGCGCTAAAGACCCAGTACTTC
TRBV23-1	TRBJ1-1	-	19	-	CASSQSSMGMGGSGTEAFF	TGCGCCAGCAGTCAATCTAGCATGGGGATGGGGGGTTCAGGCACTGAAGCTTTCTTT
TRBV19	TRBJ1-4	once	15	-	CASKGRQTTNEKLFF	TGTGCCAGTAAAGGCAGGCAGACAACTAATGAAAAACTGTTTTTT
TRBV7-2	TRBJ1-1	-	15	-	CASSLVGLPNTEAFF	TGTGCCAGCAGCTTAGTTGGACTCCCGAACACTGAAGCTTTCTTT
TRBV7-9	TRBJ2-4	-	14	-	CASSLAGAGNIQYF	TGTGCCAGCAGCTTAGCGGGAGCAGGAAACATTCAGTACTTC
TRBV30	TRBJ2-7	-	13	-	CAWSLGDPYEQYF	TGTGCCTGGAGTCTGGGGGACCCCTACGAGCAGTACTTC
TRBV27	TRBJ2-7	-	13	-	CASTKPDSLEQYF	TGTGCCAGCACAAAACCGGACAGTCTCGAGCAGTACTTC
TRBV27	TRBJ2-1	-	16	TRBD2	CASSITGTSGYNEQFF	TGTGCCAGCAGTATTACCGGGACTAGCGGCTACAATGAGCAGTTCTTC
TRBV14	TRBJ1-4	-	16	-	CASSQALGRTHEKLFF	TGTGCCAGCAGCCAAGCCCTGGGACGGACACATGAAAAACTGTTTTTT
TRBV4-2	TRBJ1-1	-	16	-	CASSQEASQGNTEAFF	TGTGCCAGCAGCCAAGAGGCCTCACAGGGGAACACTGAAGCTTTCTTT